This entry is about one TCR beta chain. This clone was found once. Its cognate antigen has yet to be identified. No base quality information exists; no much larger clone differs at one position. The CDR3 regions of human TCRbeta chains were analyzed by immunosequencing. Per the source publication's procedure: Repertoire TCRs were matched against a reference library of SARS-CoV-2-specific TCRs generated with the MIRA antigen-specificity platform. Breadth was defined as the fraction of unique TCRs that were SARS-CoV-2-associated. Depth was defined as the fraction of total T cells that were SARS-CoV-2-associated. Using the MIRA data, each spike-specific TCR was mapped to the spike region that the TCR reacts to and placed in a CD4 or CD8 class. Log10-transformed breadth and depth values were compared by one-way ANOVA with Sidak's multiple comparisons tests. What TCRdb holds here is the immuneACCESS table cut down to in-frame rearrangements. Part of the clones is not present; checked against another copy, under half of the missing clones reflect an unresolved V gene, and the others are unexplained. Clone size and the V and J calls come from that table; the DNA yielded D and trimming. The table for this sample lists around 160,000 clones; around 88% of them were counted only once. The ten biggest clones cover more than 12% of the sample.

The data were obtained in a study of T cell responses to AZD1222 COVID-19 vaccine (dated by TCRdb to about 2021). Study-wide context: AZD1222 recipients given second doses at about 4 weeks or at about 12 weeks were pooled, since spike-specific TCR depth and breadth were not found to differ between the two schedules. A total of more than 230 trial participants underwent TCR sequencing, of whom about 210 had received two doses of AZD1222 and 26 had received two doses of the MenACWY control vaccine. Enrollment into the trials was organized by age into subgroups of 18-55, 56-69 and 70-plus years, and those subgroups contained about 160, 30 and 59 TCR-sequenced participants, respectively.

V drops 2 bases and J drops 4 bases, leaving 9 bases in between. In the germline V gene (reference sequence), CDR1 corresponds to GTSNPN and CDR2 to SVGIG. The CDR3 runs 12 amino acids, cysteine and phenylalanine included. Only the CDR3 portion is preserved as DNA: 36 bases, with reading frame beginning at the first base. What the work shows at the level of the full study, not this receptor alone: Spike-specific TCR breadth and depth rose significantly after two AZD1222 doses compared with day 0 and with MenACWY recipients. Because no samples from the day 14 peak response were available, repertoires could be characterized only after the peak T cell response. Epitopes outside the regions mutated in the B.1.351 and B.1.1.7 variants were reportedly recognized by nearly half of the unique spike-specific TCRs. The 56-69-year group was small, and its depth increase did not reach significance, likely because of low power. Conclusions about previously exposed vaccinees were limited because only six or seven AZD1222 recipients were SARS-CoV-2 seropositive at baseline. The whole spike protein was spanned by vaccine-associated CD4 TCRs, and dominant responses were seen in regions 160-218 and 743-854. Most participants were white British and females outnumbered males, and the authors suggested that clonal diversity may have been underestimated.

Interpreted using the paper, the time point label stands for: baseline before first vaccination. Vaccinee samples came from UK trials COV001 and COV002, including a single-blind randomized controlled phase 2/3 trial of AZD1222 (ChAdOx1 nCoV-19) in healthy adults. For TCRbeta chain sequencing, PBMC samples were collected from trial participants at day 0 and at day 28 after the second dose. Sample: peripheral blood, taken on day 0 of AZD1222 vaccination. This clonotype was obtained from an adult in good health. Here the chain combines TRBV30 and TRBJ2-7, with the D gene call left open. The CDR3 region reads CAWSPTRYEQYF. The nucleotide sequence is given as TGTGCCTGGAGTCCGACCCGGTACGAGCAGTACTTC.